The entry below gives a single T cell receptor (beta chain) sequence along with its context. One junction end does not reproduce the germline sequence, and a read error may be involved. The data originate from a study of tumor and adjacent non-tumor tissue in lung cancer. CDR1 is MNHNS and CDR2 is SASEGT in the germline V gene. The CDR3 runs to 16 residues. TCRbeta libraries were built with three rounds of nested PCR, modified from ARM-PCR. TCRdb processed the multiplex PCR reads anew with MiXCR; each CDR3 protein has one entry. The sample records 65,000 to 75,000 distinct CDR3 sequences, under 80% being singletons. This sample's RNA came from whole unsorted tissue. More than 3 cm separated this lung sample from the edge of the tumor.

Sequencing input: distant non-tumor lung tissue. The chain combines TRBV6-1 with TRBJ2-7; perhaps TRBD2 as D (5 bases). The receptor's source is a man between 60 and 75 years old with non-small cell lung cancer. The CDR3 region has the DNA TGTGCCAGCGGTGAATCGGTCTGGGAGATCTTCTACGAGCAGTACTTC. It codes for CASGESVWEIFYEQYF.